This entry is about one T cell receptor beta chain. Its matching antigen is unknown. Treatment defined: roughly ten-day PBMC culture with coronavirus spike peptide pools or control peptides (ViraFEST assay). The record originates from a study of vaccination and CD4 T cells after COVID-19. Overall study context: Stimulation used overlapping spike peptides from SARS-CoV-2, HCoV-NL63, HCoV-OC43 and HCoV-229E. The control cultures got either a CEFX pool, an HIV-1 Nef pool, or no peptide at all.

The Oncomine TCR Beta short-read assay was what sequenced the DNA obtained from cultured CD4+ T cells. Via MiXCR, TCRdb re-called the PCR reads, giving one row per CDR3 protein. The table lists some 16,000 distinct CDR3 sequences, 36% of them singletons. The sequence derives from a human donor who received a COVID-19 vaccine. The source material was CD4+ T cells from blood, cultured in vitro, sampled before SARS-CoV-2 vaccination.

Written as DNA, the CDR3 is TGTGCCAGCACTCCATATGGGGACAGGGTCGAGCAGTACTTC. Amino acids: CASTPYGDRVEQYF. The genes are TRBV6-1 and TRBJ2-7; 9 nucleotides line up with TRBD1. Germline CDR1 reads MNHNS; CDR2 reads SASEGT. The CDR3 runs to 14 residues. The trim removed 7 bases at V and 6 bases at J, leaving 10 bases unmatched.